The TCR beta chain under discussion was sequenced for a study of patients and donors after allogeneic stem cell transplantation. TCRdb called the RT-PCR reads again in MiXCR, with one record for every CDR3 protein. The sample carries about 96,000 distinct CDR3 sequences, around 46% recorded once. The CDR3 has 16 residues. Germline assignment: CDR1 LGHDT and CDR2 YNNKEL (reference sequence). J was trimmed by 0 bases and V by 1 base; bases with no gene match: 3. This TCR came from a human donor who was either an allogeneic HSCT recipient or a stem cell or donor lymphocyte infusion donor (not recorded which). It is not recorded whose cells these are; they may come from a transplant donor. The rearrangement links TRBV3-1 to TRBJ1-5; 7 nucleotides match TRBD1. Material for sequencing was blood, either unsorted or a sorted T cell fraction (not recorded which). CDR3 DNA: TGTGCCAGCAGCCAAGCCGGGACAGATAGCAATCAGCCCCAGCATTTT. Its protein is CASSQAGTDSNQPQHF.